The entry below gives a single TCR beta chain sequence along with its context. Original processing methods: Reference gene primer amplification gave nucleated cell count estimates. Some clones are missing from TCRdb's copy, which holds only in-frame ones; the method was immunoSEQ multiplex PCR. D and trimming come from the DNA, and the V and J calls and clone size come from that table. The sample gives roughly 42,000 clones, 80% to 90% of which show up once; around 8.5% is in the top ten. This specimen comes from a study of blood T cell repertoires in COVID-19. About the research overall: Donors in the United States, Italy and Spain gave samples during acute or convalescent COVID-19. T cells, B-cell-depleted T cells, or PBMCs supplied cDNA or gDNA.

The trim removed 6 bases at V and 3 bases at J, leaving 5 bases unmatched. Germline loops: CDR1 SGHTA, CDR2 FQGNSA. This CDR3 contains 14 residues. The TCR originated in a man aged 25-40 years with active or convalescent COVID-19. The rearrangement joins TRBV7-2 to TRBJ2-5; 9 bases map to TRBD2. The sample comprised peripheral blood. The CDR3: CASRKRGAKETQYF. CDR3 nucleotide sequence: TGTGCCAGCAGGAAGCGGGGGGCAAAAGAGACCCAGTACTTC.